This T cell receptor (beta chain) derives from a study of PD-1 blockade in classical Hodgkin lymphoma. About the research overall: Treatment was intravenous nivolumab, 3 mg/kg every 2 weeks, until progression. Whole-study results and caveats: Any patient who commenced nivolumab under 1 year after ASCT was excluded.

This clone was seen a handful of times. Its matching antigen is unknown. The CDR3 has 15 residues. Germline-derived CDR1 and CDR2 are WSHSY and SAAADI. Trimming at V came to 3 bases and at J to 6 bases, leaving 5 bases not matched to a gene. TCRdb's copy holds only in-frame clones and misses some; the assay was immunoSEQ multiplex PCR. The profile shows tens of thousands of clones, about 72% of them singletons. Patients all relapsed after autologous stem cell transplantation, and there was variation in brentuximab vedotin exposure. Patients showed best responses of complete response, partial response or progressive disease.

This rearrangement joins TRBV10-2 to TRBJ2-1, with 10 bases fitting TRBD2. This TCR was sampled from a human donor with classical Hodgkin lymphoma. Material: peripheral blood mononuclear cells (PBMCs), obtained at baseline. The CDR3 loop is CASSDKRGGVNEQFF. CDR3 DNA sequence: TGCGCCAGCAGTGATAAGCGGGGGGGCGTCAATGAGCAGTTCTTC.